Below, one T cell receptor (beta chain) is given with its context. No cognate antigen has been identified for it. The sample holds no much larger clone one base away, and base qualities are not on file. This entry belongs to a study of T-cell reconstitution after alpha-beta-depleted transplantation in children (dated by TCRdb to 2016 to 2017). As for the study more broadly: T-cell immune reconstitution after TCRalphabeta/CD19-depleted allogeneic hematopoietic cell transplantation in children was quantitatively tracked in the study by means of TCR repertoire profiling.

Receptor libraries were prepared by PCR. These reads were obtained on an Illumina HiSeq 2500. Molecular barcoding was employed in the preparation of TCR libraries, with unique molecular identifiers being used to normalize TCRbeta repertoire quantification. TCRdb cleaned the public reads at Q25 with fastp, built clones with MiXCR and kept in-frame beta chains. Identical CDR3 protein sequences are pooled into one entry, listed with their most common genes and DNA. Across this sample there are 500,000 to 600,000 distinct CDR3 sequences, with over 25% seen only once. The top ten hold 2.4% of the sample. From a lookup of the germline V gene (reference sequence), CDR1 and CDR2 are LNHDA and SQIVND. The CDR3 numbers 13 residues from cysteine through phenylalanine. Solely the CDR3 DNA is kept, with 39 bases framed from the first base. The junction carries 15 bases between V and J, which are trimmed by 8 bases and 5 bases respectively.

The source material was PBMCs from the stem cell graft donor, sampled from the stem cell graft. The rearranged chain carries TRBV19 and TRBJ1-2; perhaps TRBD1 is the D gene, with 5 bases matching. The source of this sequence is a human donor who donated a stem cell graft to a child with aplastic anemia. The CDR3 region has the sequence CASSGINKYGYTF. The base sequence is TGTGCCAGTTCAGGGATAAATAAGTATGGCTACACCTTC.